This entry lists 4 T cell receptor beta chains sequenced from one sample in a study of shared clonotypes between healthy human individuals. Here immunoSEQ multiplex PCR was the method, and the copy in TCRdb shows in-frame clones only, minus some. Of about 1.5 million clones listed, under 99% are singletons. The sample was naive CD4+ T cells sorted from blood. Subset given: CD45RA+ positively selected. These receptors originate from a young man in good health.

V is TRBV19 and J is TRBJ1-1; a possible D gene is TRBD1 (5 bases). Looked up from germline, CDR1 is LNHDA and CDR2 is SQIVND (reference sequence). CDR3 length: 15 residues. Trimming stripped 6 bases from V and 0 bases from J, with 14 bases between. The CDR3 spells CASRWLRGMNTEAFF. The CDR3 bases are TGTGCCAGTAGATGGTTAAGGGGCATGAACACTGAAGCTTTCTTT.

The gene calls are TRBV7-9 and TRBJ2-7; no firm D call. V was trimmed by 1 base and J by 3 bases, leaving 7 bases between them. Germline assignment: CDR1 SEHNR and CDR2 FQNEAQ (reference sequence). This CDR3 contains 13 residues. CDR3 bases: TGTGCCAGCAGCTTAGGTTGGGGCTACGAGCAGTACTTC. Its translation: CASSLGWGYEQYF. Combining the CDR3 with reference TRBV7-9 and TRBJ2-7 gives the whole variable domain DTGVSQNPRHKITKRGQNVTFRCDPISEHNRLYWYRQTLGQGPEFLTYFQNEAQLEKSRLLSDRFSAERPKGSFSTLEIQRTEQGDSAMYLCASSLGWGYEQYFGPGTRLTVT.

V usage is TRBV29-1 and J usage is TRBJ2-7, with 9 bases identical to TRBD1. The V gene's germline CDR1 is SQVTM and CDR2 ANQGSEA. The V and J ends lost 3 bases and 2 bases, in that order; junction bases with no gene match: 5. The CDR3 is 14 amino acids. This chain's CDR3 is CSVEDRGETYEQYF. As DNA, the CDR3 is TGCAGCGTTGAGGACAGGGGCGAAACCTACGAGCAGTACTTC.

V and J are TRBV9 and TRBJ1-1; the match to TRBD1 covers 7 bases. With 0 bases clipped from V and 6 bases from J, the junction kept 2 bases outside the gene matches. The CDR3 covers 13 residues. Per the germline V gene, CDR1 is SGDLS and CDR2 is YYNGEE. This CDR3 is CASSVVGQPEAFF. The CDR3 nucleotides are TGTGCCAGCAGCGTAGTGGGACAGCCTGAAGCTTTCTTT. Using reference TRBV9 and TRBJ1-1 for the parts outside the CDR3, the full variable domain is DSGVTQTPKHLITATGQRVTLRCSPRSGDLSVYWYQQSLDQGLQFLIQYYNGEERAKGNILERFSAQQFPDLHSELNLSSLELGDSALYFCASSVVGQPEAFFGQGTRLTVV.